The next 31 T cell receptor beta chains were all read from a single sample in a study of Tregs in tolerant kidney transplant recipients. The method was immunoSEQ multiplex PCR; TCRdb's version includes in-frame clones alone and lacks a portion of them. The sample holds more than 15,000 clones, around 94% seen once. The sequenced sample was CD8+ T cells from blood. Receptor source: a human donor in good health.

The CDR3 here is CASGEQFLGSGNEQFF. CDR3 coding DNA: TGTGCTAGTGGGGAACAGTTTCTGGGTTCGGGCAATGAGCAGTTCTTC. The chain carries TRBV12-5 and TRBJ2-1; D is ambiguous. CDR3 size: 16 residues. CDR1 LGHNT and CDR2 FRNRAP come from the germline V gene. The ends were cut back, 6 bases at V and 6 bases at J, with 21 bases in the middle.

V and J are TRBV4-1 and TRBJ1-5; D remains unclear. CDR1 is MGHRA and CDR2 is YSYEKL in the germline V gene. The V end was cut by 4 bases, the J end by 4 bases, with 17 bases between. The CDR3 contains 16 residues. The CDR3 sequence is CASSPGRAPPNQPQHF. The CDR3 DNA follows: TGCGCCAGCAGCCCTGGTAGAGCCCCACCAAATCAGCCCCAGCATTTT.

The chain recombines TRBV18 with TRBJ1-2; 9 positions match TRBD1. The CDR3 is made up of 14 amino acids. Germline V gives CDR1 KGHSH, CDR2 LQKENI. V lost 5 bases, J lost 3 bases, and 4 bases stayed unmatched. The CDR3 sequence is CASSSRDRDYGYTF. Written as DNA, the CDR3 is TGTGCCAGCTCATCCCGGGACAGGGACTATGGCTACACCTTC. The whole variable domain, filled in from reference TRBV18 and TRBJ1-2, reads NAGVMQNPRHLVRRRGQEARLRCSPMKGHSHVYWYRQLPEEGLKFMVYLQKENIIDESGMPKERFSAEFPKEGPSILRIQQVVRGDSAAYFCASSSRDRDYGYTFGSGTRLTVV.

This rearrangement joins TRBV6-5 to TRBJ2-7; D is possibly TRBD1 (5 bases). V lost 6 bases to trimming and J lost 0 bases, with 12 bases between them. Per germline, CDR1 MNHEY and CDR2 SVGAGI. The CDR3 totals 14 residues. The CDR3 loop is CASSHRKDSYEQYF. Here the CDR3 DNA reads TGTGCCAGCAGCCACAGGAAGGACTCCTACGAGCAGTACTTC.

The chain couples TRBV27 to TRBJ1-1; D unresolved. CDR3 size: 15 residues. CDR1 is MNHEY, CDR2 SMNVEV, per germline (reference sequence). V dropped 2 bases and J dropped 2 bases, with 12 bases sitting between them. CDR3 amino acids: CASSLALGSNTEAFF. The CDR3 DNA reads TGTGCCAGCAGTTTAGCCTTAGGCAGCAACACTGAAGCTTTCTTT.

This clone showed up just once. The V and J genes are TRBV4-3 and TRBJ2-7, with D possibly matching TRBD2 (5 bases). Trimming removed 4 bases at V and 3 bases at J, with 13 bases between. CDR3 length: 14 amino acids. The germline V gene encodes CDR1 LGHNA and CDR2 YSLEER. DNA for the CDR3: TGCGCCAGCAGCCCAAACCGGGCGGGCTACGAGCAGTACTTC. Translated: CASSPNRAGYEQYF.

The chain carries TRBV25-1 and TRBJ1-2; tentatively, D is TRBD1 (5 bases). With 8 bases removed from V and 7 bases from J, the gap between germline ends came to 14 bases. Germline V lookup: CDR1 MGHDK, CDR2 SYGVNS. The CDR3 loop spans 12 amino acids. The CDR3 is CASGKGRSGYTF. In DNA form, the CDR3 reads TGTGCCAGCGGGAAGGGGAGGAGTGGCTACACCTTC.

CDR3 nucleotide sequence: TGCAGCTTCGCCCAGGACACCGGGGAGCTGTTTTTT. It encodes CSFAQDTGELFF. The chain links TRBV29-1 to TRBJ2-2; no clear D gene. CDR1 and CDR2 from the germline V gene are SQVTM and ANQGSEA. This CDR3 is 12 amino acids long. The V end was cut by 8 bases, the J end by 3 bases, with 10 bases between.

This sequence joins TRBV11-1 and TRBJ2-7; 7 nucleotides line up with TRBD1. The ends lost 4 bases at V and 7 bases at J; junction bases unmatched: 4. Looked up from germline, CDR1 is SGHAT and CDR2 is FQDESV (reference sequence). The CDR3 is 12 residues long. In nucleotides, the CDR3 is TGTGCCAGCAGCTACAGGGGTAAAGAGCAGTACTTC. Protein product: CASSYRGKEQYF.

The chain's CDR3 is CASSTRNQPQHF. CDR3 coding DNA: TGTGCCAGTAGTACCCGGAATCAGCCCCAGCATTTT. The chain recombines TRBV19 with TRBJ1-5; D call uncertain. This CDR3 is 12 amino acids long. Trimming took 4 bases from V and 4 from J, leaving 5 bases between them. Germline CDR1 is LNHDA and CDR2 is SQIVND (reference sequence).

The CDR3 loop reads CASSPRPNRQGVPETQYF. Written as DNA, the CDR3 is TGTGCCAGCAGCCCGCGACCCAATCGGCAGGGGGTGCCCGAGACCCAGTACTTC. V usage is TRBV9 and J usage is TRBJ2-5; TRBD1 matches at 7 bases. The germline CDR1 and CDR2 sequences are SGDLS and YYNGEE. The CDR3 totals 18 residues. V trimming: 4 bases; J trimming: 5 bases; junction bases outside the gene matches: 20.

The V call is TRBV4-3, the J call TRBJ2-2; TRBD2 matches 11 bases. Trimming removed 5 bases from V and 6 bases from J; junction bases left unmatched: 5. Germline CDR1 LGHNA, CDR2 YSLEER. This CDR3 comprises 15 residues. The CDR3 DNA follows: TGCGCCAGCAGCACCCGGACTAGCGGGTCCGGGGAGCTGTTTTTT. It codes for CASSTRTSGSGELFF.

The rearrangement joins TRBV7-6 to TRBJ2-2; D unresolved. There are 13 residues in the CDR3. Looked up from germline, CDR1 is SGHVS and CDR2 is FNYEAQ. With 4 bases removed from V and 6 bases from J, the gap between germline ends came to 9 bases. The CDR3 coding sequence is TGTGCCAGCAGCTCCTCCGTCGCCGGGGAGCTGTTTTTT. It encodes CASSSSVAGELFF.

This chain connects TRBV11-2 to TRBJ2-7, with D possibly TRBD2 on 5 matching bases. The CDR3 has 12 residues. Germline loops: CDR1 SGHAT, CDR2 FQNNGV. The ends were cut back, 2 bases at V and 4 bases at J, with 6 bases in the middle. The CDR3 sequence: CASSLREYEQYF. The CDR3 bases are TGTGCCAGCAGCTTAAGGGAGTACGAGCAGTACTTC.

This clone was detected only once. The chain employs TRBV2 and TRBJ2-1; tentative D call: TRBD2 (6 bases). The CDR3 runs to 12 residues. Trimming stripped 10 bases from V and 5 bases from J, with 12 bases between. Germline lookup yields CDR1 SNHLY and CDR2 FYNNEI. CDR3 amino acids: CATQGLDNEQFF. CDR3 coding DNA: TGTGCCACCCAGGGACTGGACAATGAGCAGTTCTTC.

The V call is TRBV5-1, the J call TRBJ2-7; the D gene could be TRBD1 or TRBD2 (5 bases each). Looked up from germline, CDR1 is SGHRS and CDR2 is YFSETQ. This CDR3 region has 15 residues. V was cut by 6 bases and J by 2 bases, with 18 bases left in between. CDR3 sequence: CASKLGPQRTYEQYF. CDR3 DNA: TGCGCCAGCAAGTTGGGACCGCAGCGGACCTACGAGCAGTACTTC. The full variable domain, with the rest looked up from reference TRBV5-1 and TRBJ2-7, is KAGVTQTPRYLIKTRGQQVTLSCSPISGHRSVSWYQQTPGQGLQFLFEYFSETQRNKGNFPGRFSGRQFSNSRSEMNVSTLELGDSALYLCASKLGPQRTYEQYFGPGTRLTVT.

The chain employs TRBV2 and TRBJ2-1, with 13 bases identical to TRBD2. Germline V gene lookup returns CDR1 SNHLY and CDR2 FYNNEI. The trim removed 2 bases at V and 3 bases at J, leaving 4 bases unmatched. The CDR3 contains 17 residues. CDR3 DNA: TGTGCCAGCAGTGAATTAGGGACTAGCGGGATCTACAATGAGCAGTTCTTC. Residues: CASSELGTSGIYNEQFF.

In DNA form, the CDR3 reads TGCGCCAGCGAAGAGGGACTAGCGGGGGCCCTACGAAACACCGGGGAGCTGTTTTTT. It encodes CASEEGLAGALRNTGELFF. V usage is TRBV5-1 and J usage is TRBJ2-2, with 14 bases lining up with TRBD2. Germline CDR1 is SGHRS and CDR2 is YFSETQ. The CDR3 has 19 amino acids. Trimming took 7 bases from V and 2 from J; bases not matched to a gene: 13.

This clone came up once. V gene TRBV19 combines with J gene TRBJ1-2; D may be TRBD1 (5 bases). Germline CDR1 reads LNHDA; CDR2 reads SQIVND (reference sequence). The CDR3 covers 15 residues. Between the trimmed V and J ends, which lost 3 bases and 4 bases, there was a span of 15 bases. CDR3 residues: CASSIGGLGGYGYTF. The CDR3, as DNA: TGTGCCAGTAGTATTGGGGGACTTGGGGGCTATGGCTACACCTTC.

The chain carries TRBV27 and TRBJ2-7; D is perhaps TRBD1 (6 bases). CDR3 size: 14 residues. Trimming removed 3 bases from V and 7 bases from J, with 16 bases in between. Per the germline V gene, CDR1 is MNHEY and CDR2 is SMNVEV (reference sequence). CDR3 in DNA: TGTGCCAGCAGTTTGAACAGGGTGGTTGGAGAGCAGTACTTC. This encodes CASSLNRVVGEQYF.

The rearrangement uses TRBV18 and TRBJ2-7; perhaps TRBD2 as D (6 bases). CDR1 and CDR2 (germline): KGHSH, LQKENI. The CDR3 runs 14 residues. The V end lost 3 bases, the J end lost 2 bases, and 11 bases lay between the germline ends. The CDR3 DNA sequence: TGTGCCAGCTCACCCCGGGACTGGGCCTACGAGCAGTACTTC. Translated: CASSPRDWAYEQYF.

The CDR3 here is CASSFLGVTQYF. CDR3 coding DNA: TGCGCCAGCAGCTTCTTGGGCGTTACGCAGTATTTT. V gene TRBV5-1 combines with J gene TRBJ2-3; D not certain. The germline V gene encodes CDR1 SGHRS and CDR2 YFSETQ. The CDR3 has 12 residues. The ends were cut back, 2 bases at V and 8 bases at J, with 9 bases in the middle.

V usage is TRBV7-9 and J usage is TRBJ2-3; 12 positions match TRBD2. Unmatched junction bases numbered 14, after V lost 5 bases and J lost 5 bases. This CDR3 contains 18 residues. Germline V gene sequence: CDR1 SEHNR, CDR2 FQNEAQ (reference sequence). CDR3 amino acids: CASSPLLARTSGIDTQYF. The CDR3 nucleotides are TGTGCCAGCAGCCCGCTTCTCGCCCGGACTAGCGGGATAGATACGCAGTATTTT.

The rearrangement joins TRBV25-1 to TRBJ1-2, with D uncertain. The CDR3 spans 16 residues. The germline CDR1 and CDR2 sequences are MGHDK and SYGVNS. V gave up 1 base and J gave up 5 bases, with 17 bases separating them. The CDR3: CASSESQAWTPYGYTF. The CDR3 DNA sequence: TGTGCCAGCAGTGAATCCCAAGCTTGGACCCCATATGGCTACACCTTC.

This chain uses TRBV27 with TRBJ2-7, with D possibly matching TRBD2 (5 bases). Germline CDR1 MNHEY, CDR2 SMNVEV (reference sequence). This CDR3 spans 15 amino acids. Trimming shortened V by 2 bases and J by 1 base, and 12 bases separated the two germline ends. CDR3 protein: CASSLGISVSYEQYF. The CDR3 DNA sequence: TGTGCCAGCAGTTTAGGGATTAGCGTTTCCTACGAGCAGTACTTC.

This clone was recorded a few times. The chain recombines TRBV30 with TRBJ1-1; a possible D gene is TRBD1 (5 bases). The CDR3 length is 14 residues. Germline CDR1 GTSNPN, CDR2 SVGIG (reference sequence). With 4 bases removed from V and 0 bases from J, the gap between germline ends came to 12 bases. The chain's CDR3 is CAWNRGTVNTEAFF. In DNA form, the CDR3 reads TGTGCCTGGAACCGAGGGACCGTGAACACTGAAGCTTTCTTT.

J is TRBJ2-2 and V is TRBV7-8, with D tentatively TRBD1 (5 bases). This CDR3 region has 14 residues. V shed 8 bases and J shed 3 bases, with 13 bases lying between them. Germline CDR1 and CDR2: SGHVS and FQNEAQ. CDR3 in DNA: TGTGCCAGCGGCCTCGGACAATACACCGGGGAGCTGTTTTTT. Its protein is CASGLGQYTGELFF.

The CDR3 bases are TGTGCCAGCAGCTATCAGGGGGACGAGCAGTACTTC. Encoded protein: CASSYQGDEQYF. The rearrangement uses TRBV7-2 and TRBJ2-7; TRBD1 agrees at 7 bases. After removal of 4 bases from V and 5 bases from J, the junction contained 2 bases not matched to a gene. Germline V gene lookup returns CDR1 SGHTA and CDR2 FQGNSA. The CDR3 contains 12 residues.

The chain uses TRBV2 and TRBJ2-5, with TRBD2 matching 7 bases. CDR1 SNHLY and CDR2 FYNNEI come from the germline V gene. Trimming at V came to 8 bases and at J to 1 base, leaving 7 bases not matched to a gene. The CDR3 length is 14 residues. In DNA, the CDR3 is TGTGCCAGCTTCTCGGGAGGCCGCCAAGAGACCCAGTACTTC. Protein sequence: CASFSGGRQETQYF.

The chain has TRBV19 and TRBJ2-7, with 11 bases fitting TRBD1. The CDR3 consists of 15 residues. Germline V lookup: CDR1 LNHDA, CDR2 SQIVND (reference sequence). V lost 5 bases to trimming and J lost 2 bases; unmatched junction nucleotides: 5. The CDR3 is CASSPGQGGTYEQYF. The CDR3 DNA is TGTGCCAGTAGTCCGGGACAGGGGGGAACCTACGAGCAGTACTTC.

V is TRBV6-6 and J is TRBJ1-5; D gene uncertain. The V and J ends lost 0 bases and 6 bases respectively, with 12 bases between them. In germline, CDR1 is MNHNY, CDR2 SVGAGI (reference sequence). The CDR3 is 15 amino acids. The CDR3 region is CASSYSDPASQPQHF. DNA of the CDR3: TGTGCCAGCAGTTACTCGGACCCCGCCAGTCAGCCCCAGCATTTT.